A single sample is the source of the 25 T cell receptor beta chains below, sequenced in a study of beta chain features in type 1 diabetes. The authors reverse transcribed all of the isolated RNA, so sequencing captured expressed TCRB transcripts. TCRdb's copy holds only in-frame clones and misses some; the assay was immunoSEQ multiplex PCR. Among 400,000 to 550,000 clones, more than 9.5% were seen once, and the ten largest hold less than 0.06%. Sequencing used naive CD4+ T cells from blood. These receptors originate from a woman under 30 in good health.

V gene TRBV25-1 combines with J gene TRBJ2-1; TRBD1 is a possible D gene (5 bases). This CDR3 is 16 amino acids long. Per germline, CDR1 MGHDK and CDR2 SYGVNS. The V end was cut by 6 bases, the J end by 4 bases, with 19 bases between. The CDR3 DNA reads TGTGCCAGCAGCTTCCGGACAAGCTCTACATACAATGAGCAGTTCTTC. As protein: CASSFRTSSTYNEQFF.

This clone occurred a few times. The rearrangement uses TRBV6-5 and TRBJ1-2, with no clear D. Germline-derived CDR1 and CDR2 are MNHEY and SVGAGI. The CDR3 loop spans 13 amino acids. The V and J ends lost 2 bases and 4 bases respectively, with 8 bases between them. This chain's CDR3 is CASSYGGFYGYTF. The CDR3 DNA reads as TGTGCCAGCAGTTACGGAGGGTTCTATGGCTACACCTTC.

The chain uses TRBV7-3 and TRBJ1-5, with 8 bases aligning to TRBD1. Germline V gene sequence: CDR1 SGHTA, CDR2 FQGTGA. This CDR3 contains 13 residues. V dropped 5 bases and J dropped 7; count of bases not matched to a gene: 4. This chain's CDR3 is CASSPDRGQPQHF. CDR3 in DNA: TGTGCCAGCAGCCCAGACAGGGGACAGCCCCAGCATTTT.

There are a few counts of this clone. The CDR3 bases are TGTGCCAGCAGCTTAAATTCAGGGACCGGGGAGCTGTTTTTT. Translation gives CASSLNSGTGELFF. The chain is built from TRBV7-9 and TRBJ2-2; perhaps TRBD1 as D (5 bases). This CDR3 region has 14 residues. Germline assignment: CDR1 SEHNR and CDR2 FQNEAQ (reference sequence). Trimming took off 2 bases at V and 5 bases at J, with 9 bases between the two ends.

CDR3 in amino acids: CASSVGEGVYGYTF. The CDR3 region has the DNA TGTGCCAGCAGCGTAGGGGAGGGAGTCTATGGCTACACCTTC. This chain connects TRBV9 to TRBJ1-2; D remains unclear. This CDR3 has 14 amino acids. V was pared by 0 bases and J by 4 bases, with 10 bases between. Germline loops: CDR1 SGDLS, CDR2 YYNGEE.

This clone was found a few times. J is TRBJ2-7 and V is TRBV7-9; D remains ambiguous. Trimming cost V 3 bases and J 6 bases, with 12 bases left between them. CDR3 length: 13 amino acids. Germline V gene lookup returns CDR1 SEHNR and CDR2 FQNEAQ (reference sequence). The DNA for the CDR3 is TGTGCCAGCAGCTTCCAAGGTTTCGGCGAGCAGTACGTC. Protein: CASSFQGFGEQYV.

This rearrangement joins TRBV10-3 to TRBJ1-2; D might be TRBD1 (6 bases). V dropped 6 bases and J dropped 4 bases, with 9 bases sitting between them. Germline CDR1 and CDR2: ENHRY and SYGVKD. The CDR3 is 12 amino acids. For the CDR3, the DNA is TGTGCCATCAGGATGGACAGCTATGGCTACACCTTC. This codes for CAIRMDSYGYTF.

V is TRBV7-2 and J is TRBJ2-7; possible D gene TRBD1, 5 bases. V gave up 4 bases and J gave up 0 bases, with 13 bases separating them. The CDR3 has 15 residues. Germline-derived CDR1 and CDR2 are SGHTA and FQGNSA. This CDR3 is CASSSRAIASYEQYF. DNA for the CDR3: TGTGCCAGCAGCTCCAGGGCCATAGCCTCCTACGAGCAGTACTTC. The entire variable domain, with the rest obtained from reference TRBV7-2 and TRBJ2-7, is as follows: GAGVSQSPSNKVTEKGKDVELRCDPISGHTALYWYRQSLGQGLEFLIYFQGNSAPDKSGLPSDRFSAERTGGSVSTLTIQRTQQEDSAVYLCASSSRAIASYEQYFGPGTRLTVT.

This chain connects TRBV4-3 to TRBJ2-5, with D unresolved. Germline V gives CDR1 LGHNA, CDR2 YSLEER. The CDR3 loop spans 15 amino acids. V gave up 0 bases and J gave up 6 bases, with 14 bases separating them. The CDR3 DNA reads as TGCGCCAGCAGCCAAGATCTCCAGATCCCGCAGACCCAGTACTTC. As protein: CASSQDLQIPQTQYF.

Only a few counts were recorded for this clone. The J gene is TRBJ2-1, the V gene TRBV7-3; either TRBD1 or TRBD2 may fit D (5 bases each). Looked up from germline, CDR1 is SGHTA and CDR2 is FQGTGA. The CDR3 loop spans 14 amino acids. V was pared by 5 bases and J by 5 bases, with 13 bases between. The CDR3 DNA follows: TGTGCCAGCAGCCCGCCCGGGGCTAACAATGAGCAGTTCTTC. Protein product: CASSPPGANNEQFF.

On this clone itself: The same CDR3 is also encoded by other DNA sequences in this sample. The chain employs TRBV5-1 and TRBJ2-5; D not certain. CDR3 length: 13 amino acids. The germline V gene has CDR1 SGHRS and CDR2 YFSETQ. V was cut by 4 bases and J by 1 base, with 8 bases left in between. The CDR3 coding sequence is TGCGCCAGCAGCCTACTGGTCCAAGAGACCCAGTACTTC. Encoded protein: CASSLLVQETQYF.

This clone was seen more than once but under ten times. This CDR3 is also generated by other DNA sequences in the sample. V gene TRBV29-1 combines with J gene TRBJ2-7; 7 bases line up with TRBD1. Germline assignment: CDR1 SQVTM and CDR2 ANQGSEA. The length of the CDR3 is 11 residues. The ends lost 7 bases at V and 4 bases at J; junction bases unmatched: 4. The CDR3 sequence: CSAGTAYEQYV. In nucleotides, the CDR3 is TGCAGCGCAGGGACAGCTTACGAGCAGTACGTC.

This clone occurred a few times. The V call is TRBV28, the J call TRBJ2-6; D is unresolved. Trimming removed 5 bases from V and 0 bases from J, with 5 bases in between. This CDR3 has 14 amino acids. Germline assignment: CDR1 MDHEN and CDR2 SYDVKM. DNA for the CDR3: TGTGCCAGCAGTCCCTCCTCTGGGGCCAACGTCCTGACTTTC. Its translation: CASSPSSGANVLTF.

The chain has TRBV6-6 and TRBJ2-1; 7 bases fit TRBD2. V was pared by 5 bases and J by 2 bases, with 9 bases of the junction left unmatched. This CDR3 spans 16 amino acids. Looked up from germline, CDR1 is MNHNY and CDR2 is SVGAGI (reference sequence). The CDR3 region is CASSPSGGQTYNEQFF. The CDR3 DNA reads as TGTGCCAGCAGTCCTAGCGGAGGGCAAACCTACAATGAGCAGTTCTTC.

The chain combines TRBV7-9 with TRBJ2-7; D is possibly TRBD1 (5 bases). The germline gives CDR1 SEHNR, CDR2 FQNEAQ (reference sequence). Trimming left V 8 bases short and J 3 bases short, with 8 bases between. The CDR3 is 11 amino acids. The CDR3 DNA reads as TGTGCCAGCGCAGGGATCTACGAGCAGTACTTC. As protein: CASAGIYEQYF.

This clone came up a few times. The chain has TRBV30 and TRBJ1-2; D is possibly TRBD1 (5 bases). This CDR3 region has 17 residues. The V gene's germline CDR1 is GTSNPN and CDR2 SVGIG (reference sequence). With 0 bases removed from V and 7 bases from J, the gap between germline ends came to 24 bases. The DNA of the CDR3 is TGTGCCTGGAGTGTATTGACCCGACCTTTGAGGGGCGGTGGCTACACCTTC. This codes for CAWSVLTRPLRGGGYTF.

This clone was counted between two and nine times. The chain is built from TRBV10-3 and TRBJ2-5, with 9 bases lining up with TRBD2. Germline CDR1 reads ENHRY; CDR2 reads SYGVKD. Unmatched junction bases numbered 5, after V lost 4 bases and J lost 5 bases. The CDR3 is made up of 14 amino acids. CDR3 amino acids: CAISGGLAKETQYF. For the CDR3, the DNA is TGTGCCATCAGTGGGGGACTAGCTAAGGAGACCCAGTACTTC.

CDR3 in DNA: TGTGCCAGTCAAACTAGCACAGATACGCAGTATTTT. Translating it yields CASQTSTDTQYF. This chain joins TRBV28 and TRBJ2-3; no clear D. CDR3 length equals 12 residues. The ends were cut back, 9 bases at V and 0 bases at J, with 7 bases in the middle. Germline assignment: CDR1 MDHEN and CDR2 SYDVKM.

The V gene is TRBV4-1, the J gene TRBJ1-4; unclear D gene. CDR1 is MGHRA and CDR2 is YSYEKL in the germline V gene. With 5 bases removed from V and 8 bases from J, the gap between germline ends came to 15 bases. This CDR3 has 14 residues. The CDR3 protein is CASSSSLTPEKLFF. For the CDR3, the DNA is TGCGCCAGCAGCTCAAGCCTGACTCCGGAAAAACTGTTTTTT.

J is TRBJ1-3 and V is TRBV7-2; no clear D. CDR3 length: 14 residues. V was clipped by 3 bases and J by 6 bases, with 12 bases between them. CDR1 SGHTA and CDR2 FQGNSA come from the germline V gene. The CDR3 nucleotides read TGTGCCAGCAGCTTGTCAGGTTCCCAAAACACCATATATTTT. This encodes CASSLSGSQNTIYF.

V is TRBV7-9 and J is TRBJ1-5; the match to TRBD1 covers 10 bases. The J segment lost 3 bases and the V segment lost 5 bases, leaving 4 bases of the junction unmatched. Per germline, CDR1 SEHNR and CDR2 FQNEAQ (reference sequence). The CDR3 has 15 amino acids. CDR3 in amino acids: CASSAGTGANQPQHF. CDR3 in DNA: TGTGCCAGCAGCGCCGGGACAGGGGCCAATCAGCCCCAGCATTTT.

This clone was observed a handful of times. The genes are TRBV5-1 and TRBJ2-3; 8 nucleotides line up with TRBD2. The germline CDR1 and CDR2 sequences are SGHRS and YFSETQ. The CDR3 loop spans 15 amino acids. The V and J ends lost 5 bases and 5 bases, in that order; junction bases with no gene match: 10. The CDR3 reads CASRFLAGIGDTQYF. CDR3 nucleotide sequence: TGCGCCAGCAGGTTCCTAGCGGGTATTGGAGATACGCAGTATTTT.

The CDR3 sequence: CASSEGIRDRGRIEQFF. The CDR3, as DNA: TGTGCCAGCAGCGAGGGGATCCGGGACAGGGGGCGGATTGAGCAGTTCTTC. The rearrangement links TRBV9 to TRBJ2-1; TRBD1 matches at 12 bases. Germline trimming cut 3 bases from V and 9 bases from J; bases unmatched to any gene: 13. This CDR3 comprises 17 residues. Germline V CDR1 and CDR2: SGDLS, YYNGEE.

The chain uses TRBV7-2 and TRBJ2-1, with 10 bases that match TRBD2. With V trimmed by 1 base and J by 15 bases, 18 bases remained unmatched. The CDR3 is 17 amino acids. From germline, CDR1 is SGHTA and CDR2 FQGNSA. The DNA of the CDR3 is TGTGCCAGCAGCTTAGTCGGTGCTAGCGGGGGCCCTTTCCGTCTGTTCTTC. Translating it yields CASSLVGASGGPFRLFF. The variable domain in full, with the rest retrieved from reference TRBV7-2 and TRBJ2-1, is GAGVSQSPSNKVTEKGKDVELRCDPISGHTALYWYRQSLGQGLEFLIYFQGNSAPDKSGLPSDRFSAERTGGSVSTLTIQRTQQEDSAVYLCASSLVGASGGPFRLFFGPGTRLTVL.

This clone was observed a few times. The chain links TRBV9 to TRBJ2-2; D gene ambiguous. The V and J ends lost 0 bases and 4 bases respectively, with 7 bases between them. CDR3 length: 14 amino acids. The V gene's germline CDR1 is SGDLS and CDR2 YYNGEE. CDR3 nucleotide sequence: TGTGCCAGCAGCGTAGCTGTCACCACCGGGGAGCTGTTTTTT. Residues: CASSVAVTTGELFF.